This T cell receptor beta chain was found in a study of blood T cell repertoires in COVID-19. Overall study: Samples representing acute and convalescent COVID-19 were sourced from the United States, Italy and Spain.

The protocol was immunoSEQ multiplex PCR, while the TCRdb copy is restricted to in-frame clones and leaves out a portion. Among 97,000 or so clones listed, 80% to 95% were seen once. Trimming pared 9 bases from V and 4 bases from J, leaving 12 bases between. This CDR3 spans 12 amino acids. Germline CDR1 MNHEY, CDR2 SVGAGI. The sequence derives from a woman aged 45 to 65 with COVID-19, enrolled during active disease. V and J are TRBV6-5 and TRBJ1-1; D gene ambiguous. The sequenced sample was peripheral blood. The CDR3 nucleotides read TGTGCCAGTTTGAAAGGAGGCACTGAAGCTTTCTTT. It yields the protein CASLKGGTEAFF.